This TCR beta chain was observed in a study of T cells in Graves' hyperthyroidism and ophthalmopathy. Whole-study context: Peripheral blood was taken when the disease was first diagnosed, before any treatment began.

Note on this clonotype: Its antigen is unknown.

Findings and caveats of the study: Also found in blood were most expanded thyroid clonotypes above 0.001. The model anticipated ophthalmopathy a median around six months pre-onset.

Researchers took RNA transcripts and amplified the TCR beta CDR3 regions from them. The TCR CDR3 first-round RT-PCR relied on the HTBI primer set. From the multiplex PCR reads, TCRdb called clonotypes with MiXCR, one entry per CDR3 protein. The sample lists about 600,000 distinct CDR3 sequences; about 14% were seen once. CDR3 length: 13 residues. Germline V gene lookup returns CDR1 MGHRA and CDR2 YSYEKL. Trimming removed 0 bases at V and 13 bases at J, with 10 bases between. Lactation, pregnancy, other autoimmune disease or uncontrolled infection led to exclusion of patients. The source material was blood. The V call is TRBV4-1, the J call TRBJ1-6, with no clear D. This receptor was taken from a woman aged 50 to 60 with Graves' ophthalmopathy. The CDR3 DNA reads as TGCGCCAGCAGCCAAGAGGTATCCCGTCCCCTCCACTTT. Protein sequence: CASSQEVSRPLHF.